This is a list of T cell receptor beta chains from one sample in a study of blood T cell repertoires in COVID-19. Assay: immunoSEQ multiplex PCR; the TCRdb copy retains only in-frame clones and omits some. The table includes roughly 260,000 clones, about nine tenths detected once. The sample comprised peripheral blood. These receptors all stem from a person aged 18-30 years with COVID-19, enrolled during active disease. CDR3s include the opening cysteine and the closing phenylalanine or tryptophan. A D gene is named only where the DNA matches it firmly. Size values are once, few and many counts, or a class for expanded clones, and some rows have none.

abundance: .
j_gene: TRBJ2-4
d_gene: .
v_gene: TRBV4-2
CDR3aa: CASSQDGREDIQYF
CDR3nt: TGTGCCAGCAGCCAAGACGGCAGGGAGGACATTCAGTACTTC

abundance: .
j_gene: TRBJ2-1
d_gene: TRBD1
v_gene: TRBV25-1
CDR3aa: CASSVPGQGNNEQFF
CDR3nt: TGTGCCAGCAGTGTCCCGGGACAGGGGAACAATGAGCAGTTCTTC

abundance: once
j_gene: TRBJ1-2
d_gene: .
v_gene: TRBV14
CDR3aa: CASSQVTGAYGYTF
CDR3nt: TGTGCCAGCAGCCAAGTGACAGGCGCCTATGGCTACACCTTC

abundance: .
j_gene: TRBJ1-2
d_gene: .
v_gene: TRBV28
CDR3aa: CASSSTGSLAEGYTF
CDR3nt: TGTGCCAGCAGTTCCACGGGCTCCCTAGCGGAGGGCTACACCTTC

abundance: .
j_gene: TRBJ2-3
d_gene: .
v_gene: TRBV5-1
CDR3aa: CASSLAGDTQYF
CDR3nt: TGCGCCAGCAGCTTGGCCGGGGATACGCAGTATTTT

abundance: .
j_gene: TRBJ2-7
d_gene: TRBD2
v_gene: TRBV18
CDR3aa: CASSRGTSGTYEQYF
CDR3nt: TGTGCCAGCTCACGCGGGACTAGCGGCACCTACGAGCAGTACTTC

abundance: once
j_gene: TRBJ2-7
d_gene: TRBD2
v_gene: TRBV2
CDR3aa: CASSDLAAPGVDEQYF
CDR3nt: TGTGCCAGCAGTGATCTAGCGGCCCCTGGGGTGGACGAGCAGTACTTC

abundance: .
j_gene: TRBJ2-5
d_gene: .
v_gene: TRBV28
CDR3aa: CASSSGPGRETQYF
CDR3nt: TGTGCCAGCAGTTCCGGACCAGGGAGGGAGACCCAGTACTTC

abundance: .
j_gene: TRBJ2-2
d_gene: .
v_gene: TRBV5-1
CDR3aa: CASSFGLGSVTGELFF
CDR3nt: TGCGCCAGCAGCTTCGGTCTCGGGAGTGTCACCGGGGAGCTGTTTTTT

abundance: .
j_gene: TRBJ1-1
d_gene: .
v_gene: TRBV7-9
CDR3aa: CASSVKGGESYGEAFF
CDR3nt: TGTGCCAGCAGCGTAAAGGGTGGGGAGTCTTATGGTGAAGCTTTCTTT

abundance: .
j_gene: TRBJ2-7
d_gene: TRBD1
v_gene: TRBV6-5
CDR3aa: CASSHGTGVYEQYF
CDR3nt: TGTGCCAGCAGCCACGGGACAGGGGTCTACGAGCAGTACTTC

abundance: few
j_gene: TRBJ2-1
d_gene: .
v_gene: TRBV5-1
CDR3aa: CASSPDLIPGNEQFF
CDR3nt: TGCGCCAGCAGCCCCGACTTGATACCGGGCAATGAGCAGTTCTTC

abundance: .
j_gene: TRBJ2-3
d_gene: TRBD2
v_gene: TRBV11-2
CDR3aa: CASSRLAGEADTQYF
CDR3nt: TGTGCCAGCAGCCGACTAGCGGGAGAGGCAGATACGCAGTATTTT

abundance: .
j_gene: TRBJ1-4
d_gene: .
v_gene: TRBV7-2
CDR3aa: CASSFPGDEKLFF
CDR3nt: TGTGCCAGCAGCTTCCCCGGGGATGAAAAACTGTTTTTT

abundance: .
j_gene: TRBJ2-1
d_gene: TRBD1
v_gene: TRBV5-6
CDR3aa: CASSFTGVSYNEQFF
CDR3nt: TGTGCCAGCAGCTTTACAGGGGTCTCCTACAATGAGCAGTTCTTC

abundance: .
j_gene: TRBJ2-1
d_gene: TRBD2
v_gene: TRBV4-3
CDR3aa: CASSQDPGLTLNEQFF
CDR3nt: TGCGCCAGCAGCCAAGATCCGGGACTAACCTTGAATGAGCAGTTCTTC

abundance: .
j_gene: TRBJ2-5
d_gene: .
v_gene: TRBV29-1
CDR3aa: CSVEGGTRETQYF
CDR3nt: TGCAGCGTTGAGGGGGGAACCAGGGAGACCCAGTACTTC

abundance: .
j_gene: TRBJ1-5
d_gene: .
v_gene: TRBV6-5
CDR3aa: CASRRGNQPQHF
CDR3nt: TGTGCCAGCAGAAGGGGGAATCAGCCCCAGCATTTT

abundance: .
j_gene: TRBJ2-6
d_gene: TRBD1
v_gene: TRBV2
CDR3aa: CASSETGASGANVLTF
CDR3nt: TGTGCCAGCAGTGAAACAGGGGCATCTGGGGCCAACGTCCTGACTTTC

abundance: .
j_gene: TRBJ1-2
d_gene: .
v_gene: TRBV7-8
CDR3aa: CASSPMGGGSGGYTF
CDR3nt: TGTGCCAGCAGCCCCATGGGCGGGGGATCTGGTGGCTACACCTTC

abundance: .
j_gene: TRBJ2-7
d_gene: TRBD1
v_gene: TRBV5-4
CDR3aa: CASSSGQGNYEQYF
CDR3nt: TGTGCCAGCAGCTCGGGACAGGGGAACTACGAGCAGTACTTC

abundance: .
j_gene: TRBJ2-7
d_gene: TRBD1
v_gene: TRBV30
CDR3aa: CASGQGLSYEQYF
CDR3nt: TGTGCCAGCGGACAGGGGCTCTCCTACGAGCAGTACTTC

abundance: .
j_gene: TRBJ1-1
d_gene: .
v_gene: TRBV19
CDR3aa: CASRYAGGITEAFF
CDR3nt: TGTGCCAGTCGCTACGCCGGCGGGATCACTGAAGCTTTCTTT

abundance: .
j_gene: TRBJ2-1
d_gene: .
v_gene: TRBV11-1
CDR3aa: CASSPRQRNEQFF
CDR3nt: TGTGCCAGCAGCCCCAGGCAGAGAAACGAGCAGTTCTTC

abundance: few
j_gene: TRBJ1-4
d_gene: .
v_gene: TRBV21-1
CDR3aa: CASSISIPDEKLFF
CDR3nt: TGTGCCAGCAGCATAAGCATACCGGATGAAAAACTGTTTTTT

abundance: .
j_gene: TRBJ1-3
d_gene: .
v_gene: TRBV6-5
CDR3aa: CASSTEAYSGNTIYF
CDR3nt: TGTGCCAGCTCGACCGAAGCGTACTCTGGAAACACCATATATTTT

abundance: .
j_gene: TRBJ1-1
d_gene: .
v_gene: TRBV2
CDR3aa: CASRLQESQNTEAFF
CDR3nt: TGTGCCAGCAGGTTACAGGAGTCTCAGAACACTGAAGCTTTCTTT

abundance: .
j_gene: TRBJ1-1
d_gene: .
v_gene: TRBV5-5
CDR3aa: CASSLISHAEAFF
CDR3nt: TGTGCCAGCAGCTTAATCAGTCATGCTGAAGCTTTCTTT

abundance: .
j_gene: TRBJ2-5
d_gene: TRBD2
v_gene: TRBV10-2
CDR3aa: CASSELSTAGSQETQYF
CDR3nt: TGCGCCAGCAGTGAACTGTCCACAGCGGGGTCTCAAGAGACCCAGTACTTC

abundance: .
j_gene: TRBJ2-7
d_gene: .
v_gene: TRBV19
CDR3aa: CASSIGAAFEQYF
CDR3nt: TGTGCCAGTAGTATTGGAGCAGCGTTCGAGCAGTACTTC

abundance: once
j_gene: TRBJ2-7
d_gene: TRBD2
v_gene: TRBV27
CDR3aa: CASSFKTSGYEQYF
CDR3nt: TGTGCCAGCAGTTTCAAGACTAGCGGCTACGAGCAGTACTTC

abundance: .
j_gene: TRBJ2-7
d_gene: TRBD1
v_gene: TRBV19
CDR3aa: CASKDRGPGEQYF
CDR3nt: TGTGCCAGTAAAGACAGGGGACCTGGCGAGCAGTACTTC

abundance: .
j_gene: TRBJ2-1
d_gene: TRBD2
v_gene: TRBV3-1/TRBV3-2
CDR3aa: CASSLRTSGRLYNEQFF
CDR3nt: TGTGCCAGCAGCCTCCGGACTAGCGGGAGACTGTACAATGAGCAGTTCTTC

abundance: .
j_gene: TRBJ2-1
d_gene: TRBD2
v_gene: TRBV3-1/TRBV3-2
CDR3aa: CASSQQGLAGLNEQFF
CDR3nt: TGTGCCAGCAGCCAACAAGGACTAGCGGGCCTCAATGAGCAGTTCTTC

abundance: .
j_gene: TRBJ1-6
d_gene: .
v_gene: TRBV5-1
CDR3aa: CASSRGGGPLHF
CDR3nt: TGCGCCAGCAGCCGGGGCGGGGGACCCCTCCACTTT

abundance: .
j_gene: TRBJ2-2
d_gene: TRBD2
v_gene: TRBV6-1
CDR3aa: CASREGLAGMLFGELFF
CDR3nt: TGTGCCAGCAGAGAAGGGCTAGCGGGAATGTTATTTGGGGAGCTGTTTTTT

abundance: .
j_gene: TRBJ2-6
d_gene: TRBD2
v_gene: TRBV27
CDR3aa: CASSLLAGGSSGANVLTF
CDR3nt: TGTGCCAGCAGTTTACTAGCGGGAGGGTCCTCTGGGGCCAACGTCCTGACTTTC

abundance: .
j_gene: TRBJ1-1
d_gene: .
v_gene: TRBV18
CDR3aa: CASSKDRNTEAFF
CDR3nt: TGTGCCAGCTCGAAGGACAGAAACACTGAAGCTTTCTTT

abundance: .
j_gene: TRBJ2-1
d_gene: TRBD1
v_gene: TRBV6-5
CDR3aa: CASSYMGQGAGNEQFF
CDR3nt: TGTGCCAGCAGTTACATGGGACAGGGGGCAGGCAATGAGCAGTTCTTC

abundance: .
j_gene: TRBJ1-5
d_gene: .
v_gene: TRBV19
CDR3aa: CASSTEGGNQPQHF
CDR3nt: TGTGCCAGTAGTACCGAGGGGGGCAATCAGCCCCAGCATTTT

abundance: .
j_gene: TRBJ1-5
d_gene: .
v_gene: TRBV12-3/TRBV12-4
CDR3aa: CASTNLLGQPQHF
CDR3nt: TGTGCCAGCACCAACCTGCTAGGTCAGCCCCAGCATTTT

abundance: .
j_gene: TRBJ2-5
d_gene: .
v_gene: TRBV28
CDR3aa: CASSLSGVRKTQYF
CDR3nt: TGTGCCAGCAGTTTATCGGGGGTTAGGAAGACCCAGTACTTC

abundance: .
j_gene: TRBJ2-3
d_gene: TRBD2
v_gene: TRBV5-1
CDR3aa: CASSLALAGVGADTQYF
CDR3nt: TGCGCCAGCAGCTTGGCCCTAGCGGGAGTAGGGGCAGATACGCAGTATTTT

abundance: .
j_gene: TRBJ2-7
d_gene: .
v_gene: TRBV6-2/TRBV6-3
CDR3aa: CASSYGGWNRHEQYF
CDR3nt: TGTGCCAGCAGTTATGGGGGGTGGAACAGACACGAGCAGTACTTC

abundance: .
j_gene: TRBJ2-1
d_gene: TRBD2
v_gene: TRBV5-1
CDR3aa: CASKLAGGSYNEQFF
CDR3nt: TGCGCCAGCAAACTAGCGGGAGGGTCCTACAATGAGCAGTTCTTC

abundance: .
j_gene: TRBJ2-5
d_gene: TRBD2
v_gene: TRBV5-1
CDR3aa: CASSLGGSQQETQYF
CDR3nt: TGCGCCAGCAGCTTGGGCGGGAGTCAGCAAGAGACCCAGTACTTC

abundance: .
j_gene: TRBJ2-1
d_gene: .
v_gene: TRBV3-1/TRBV3-2
CDR3aa: CASSQEGPGESYNEQFF
CDR3nt: TGTGCCAGCAGCCAAGAAGGTCCGGGAGAGTCCTACAATGAGCAGTTCTTC

abundance: .
j_gene: TRBJ1-3
d_gene: .
v_gene: TRBV28
CDR3aa: CASSEYRVSGNTIYF
CDR3nt: TGTGCCAGCAGCGAATACAGGGTCTCTGGAAACACCATATATTTT

abundance: .
j_gene: TRBJ1-2
d_gene: TRBD1
v_gene: TRBV6-5
CDR3aa: CASSYLGQGAFGYTF
CDR3nt: TGTGCCAGCAGTTACCTTGGACAGGGGGCGTTCGGCTACACCTTC

abundance: .
j_gene: TRBJ1-6
d_gene: .
v_gene: TRBV27
CDR3aa: CASSPREERDNSPLHF
CDR3nt: TGTGCCAGCAGTCCCAGGGAGGAACGGGATAATTCACCCCTCCACTTT

abundance: .
j_gene: TRBJ1-5
d_gene: .
v_gene: TRBV2
CDR3aa: CASRFGGNQPQHF
CDR3nt: TGTGCCAGCAGGTTCGGTGGCAATCAGCCCCAGCATTTT

abundance: .
j_gene: TRBJ1-2
d_gene: TRBD1
v_gene: TRBV6-5
CDR3aa: CASSFSQGNGYTF
CDR3nt: TGTGCCAGCAGTTTCTCACAGGGGAATGGCTACACCTTC

abundance: .
j_gene: TRBJ2-5
d_gene: TRBD1
v_gene: TRBV5-1
CDR3aa: CASSSLTGERETQYF
CDR3nt: TGCGCCAGCAGCTCCCTGACAGGGGAGAGAGAGACCCAGTACTTC

abundance: .
j_gene: TRBJ1-1
d_gene: .
v_gene: TRBV5-8
CDR3aa: CASSFTNTEAFF
CDR3nt: TGTGCCAGCAGCTTTACAAACACTGAAGCTTTCTTT

abundance: .
j_gene: TRBJ2-1
d_gene: .
v_gene: TRBV27
CDR3aa: CASSRLASYNEQFF
CDR3nt: TGTGCCAGCAGTCGTCTAGCCTCCTACAATGAGCAGTTCTTC

abundance: .
j_gene: TRBJ2-6
d_gene: .
v_gene: TRBV13
CDR3aa: CASSLGRLGANVLTF
CDR3nt: TGTGCCAGCAGCTTAGGGCGACTTGGGGCCAACGTCCTGACTTTC

abundance: .
j_gene: TRBJ1-2
d_gene: TRBD1
v_gene: TRBV5-1
CDR3aa: CASSLETGDQGYTF
CDR3nt: TGCGCCAGCAGCTTGGAAACAGGGGATCAGGGCTACACCTTC

abundance: .
j_gene: TRBJ2-7
d_gene: .
v_gene: TRBV10-2
CDR3aa: CASRPTGPYEQYF
CDR3nt: TGCGCCAGCAGACCGACAGGTCCTTACGAGCAGTACTTC

abundance: .
j_gene: TRBJ1-5
d_gene: TRBD1
v_gene: TRBV24-1
CDR3aa: CATSEAGQPNQPQHF
CDR3nt: TGTGCCACCAGTGAGGCGGGACAGCCTAATCAGCCCCAGCATTTT